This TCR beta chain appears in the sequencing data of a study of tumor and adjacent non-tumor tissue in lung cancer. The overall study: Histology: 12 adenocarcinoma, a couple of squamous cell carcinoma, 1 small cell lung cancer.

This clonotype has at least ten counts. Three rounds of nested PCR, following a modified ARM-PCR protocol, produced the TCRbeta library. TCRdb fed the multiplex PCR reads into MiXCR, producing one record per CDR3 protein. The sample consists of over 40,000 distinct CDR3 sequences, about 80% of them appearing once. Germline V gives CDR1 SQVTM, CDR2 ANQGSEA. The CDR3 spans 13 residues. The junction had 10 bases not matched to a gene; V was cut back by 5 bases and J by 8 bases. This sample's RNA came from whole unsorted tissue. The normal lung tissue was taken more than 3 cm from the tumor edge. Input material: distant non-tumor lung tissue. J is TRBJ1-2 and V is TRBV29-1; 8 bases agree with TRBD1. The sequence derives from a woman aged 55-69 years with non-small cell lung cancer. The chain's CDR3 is CSVHRTGTEGYTF. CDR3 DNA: TGCAGCGTTCATCGGACAGGGACGGAAGGCTACACCTTC.